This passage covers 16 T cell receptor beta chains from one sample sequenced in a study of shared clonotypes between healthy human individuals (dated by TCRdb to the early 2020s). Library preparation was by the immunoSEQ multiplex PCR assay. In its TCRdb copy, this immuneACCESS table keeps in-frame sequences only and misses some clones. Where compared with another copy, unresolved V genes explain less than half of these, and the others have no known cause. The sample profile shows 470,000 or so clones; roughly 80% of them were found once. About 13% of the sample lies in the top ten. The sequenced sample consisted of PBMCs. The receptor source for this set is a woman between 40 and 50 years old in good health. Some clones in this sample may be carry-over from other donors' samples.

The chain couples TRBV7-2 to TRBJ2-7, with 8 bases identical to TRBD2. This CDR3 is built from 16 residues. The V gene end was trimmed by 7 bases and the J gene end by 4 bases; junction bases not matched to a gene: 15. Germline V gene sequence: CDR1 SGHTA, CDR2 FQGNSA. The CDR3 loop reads CASTQLRGGRRYEQYF. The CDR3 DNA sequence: TGTGCCAGCACCCAACTCCGGGGCGGGAGGCGATACGAGCAGTACTTC.

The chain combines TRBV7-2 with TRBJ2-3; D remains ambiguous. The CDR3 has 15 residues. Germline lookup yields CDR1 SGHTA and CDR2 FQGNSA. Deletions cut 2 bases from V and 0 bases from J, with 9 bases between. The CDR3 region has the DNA TGTGCCAGCAGCTTAAGTTCGCCGAGCACAGATACGCAGTATTTT. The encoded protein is CASSLSSPSTDTQYF.

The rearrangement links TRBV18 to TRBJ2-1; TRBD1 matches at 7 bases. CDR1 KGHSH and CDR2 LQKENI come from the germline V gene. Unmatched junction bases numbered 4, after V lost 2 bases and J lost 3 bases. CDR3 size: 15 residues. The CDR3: CASSPVQGSYNEQFF. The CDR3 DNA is TGTGCCAGCTCACCAGTACAGGGGAGCTACAATGAGCAGTTCTTC.

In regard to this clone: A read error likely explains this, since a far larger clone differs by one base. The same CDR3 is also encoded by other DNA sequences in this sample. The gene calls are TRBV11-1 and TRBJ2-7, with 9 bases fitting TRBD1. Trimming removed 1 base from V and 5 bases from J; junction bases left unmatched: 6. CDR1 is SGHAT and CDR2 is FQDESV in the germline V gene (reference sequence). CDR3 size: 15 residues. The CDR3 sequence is CASSLGLGTGNEQYF. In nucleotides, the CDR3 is TGTGCCAGCAGCTTAGGTCTAGGGACAGGGAACGAGCAGTACTTC.

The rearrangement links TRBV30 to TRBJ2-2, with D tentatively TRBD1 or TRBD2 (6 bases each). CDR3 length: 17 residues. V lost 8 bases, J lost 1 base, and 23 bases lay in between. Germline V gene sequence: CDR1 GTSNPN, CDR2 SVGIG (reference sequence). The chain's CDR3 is CAVPSRGGPENTGELFF. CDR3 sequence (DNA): TGTGCCGTCCCATCCCGTGGGGGGCCGGAGAACACCGGGGAGCTGTTTTTT.

The CDR3 protein is CATSGTGDSDTQYF. DNA for the CDR3: TGTGCCACTTCCGGGACAGGGGATTCAGATACGCAGTATTTT. The J gene is TRBJ2-3, the V gene TRBV10-3, with TRBD1 matching 10 bases. Germline CDR1 and CDR2: ENHRY and SYGVKD. CDR3 length: 14 residues. The junction had 8 bases not matched to a gene; V was cut back by 10 bases and J by 4 bases.

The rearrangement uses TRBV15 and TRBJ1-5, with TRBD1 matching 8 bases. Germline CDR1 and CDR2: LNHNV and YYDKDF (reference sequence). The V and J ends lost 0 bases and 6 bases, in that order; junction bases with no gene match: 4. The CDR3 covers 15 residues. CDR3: CATSRDRGLGQPQHF. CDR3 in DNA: TGTGCCACCAGCAGAGACAGGGGGCTAGGTCAGCCCCAGCATTTT.

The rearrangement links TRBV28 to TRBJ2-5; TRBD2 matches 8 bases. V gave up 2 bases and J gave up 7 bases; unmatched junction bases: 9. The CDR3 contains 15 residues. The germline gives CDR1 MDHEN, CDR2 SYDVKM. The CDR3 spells CASSLINSGNPTQYF. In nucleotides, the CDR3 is TGTGCCAGCAGTTTAATCAATAGCGGGAATCCGACCCAGTACTTC.

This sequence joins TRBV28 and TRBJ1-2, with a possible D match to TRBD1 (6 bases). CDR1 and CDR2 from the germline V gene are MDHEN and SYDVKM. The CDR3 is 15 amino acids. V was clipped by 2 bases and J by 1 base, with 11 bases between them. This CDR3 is CASSLRGHLNYGYTF. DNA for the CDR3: TGTGCCAGCAGTTTAAGGGGACACCTTAACTATGGCTACACCTTC.

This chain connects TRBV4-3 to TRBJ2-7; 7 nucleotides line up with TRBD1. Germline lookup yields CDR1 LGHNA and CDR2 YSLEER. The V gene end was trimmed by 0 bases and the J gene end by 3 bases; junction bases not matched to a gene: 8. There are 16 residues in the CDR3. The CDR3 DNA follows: TGCGCCAGCAGCCAAGAACTAGGACAGGTGATCTACGAGCAGTACTTC. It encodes CASSQELGQVIYEQYF.

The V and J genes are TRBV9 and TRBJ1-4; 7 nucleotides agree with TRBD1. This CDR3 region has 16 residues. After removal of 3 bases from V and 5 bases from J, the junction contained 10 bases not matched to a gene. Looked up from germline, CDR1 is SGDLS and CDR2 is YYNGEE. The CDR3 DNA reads TGTGCCAGCAGCGGAGCCCAGGGGGACAGAAATGAAAAACTGTTTTTT. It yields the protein CASSGAQGDRNEKLFF.

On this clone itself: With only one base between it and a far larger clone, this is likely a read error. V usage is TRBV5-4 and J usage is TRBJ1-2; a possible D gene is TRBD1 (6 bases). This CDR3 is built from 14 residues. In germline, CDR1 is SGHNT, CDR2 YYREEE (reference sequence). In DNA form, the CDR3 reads TGTGCCAGCAGCCTGGACAGAGCTAACTATGTCTACACCTTC. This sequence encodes CASSLDRANYVYTF.

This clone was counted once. CDR3 amino acids: CAISERGAGLAGLREQFF. In DNA form, the CDR3 reads TGTGCCATCAGTGAGAGGGGGGCGGGACTAGCGGGATTACGGGAGCAGTTCTTC. The chain joins TRBV10-3 to TRBJ2-1; 13 positions agree with TRBD2. The germline V gene has CDR1 ENHRY and CDR2 SYGVKD. The V and J ends lost 2 bases and 10 bases, in that order; junction bases with no gene match: 14. The CDR3 has 18 residues.

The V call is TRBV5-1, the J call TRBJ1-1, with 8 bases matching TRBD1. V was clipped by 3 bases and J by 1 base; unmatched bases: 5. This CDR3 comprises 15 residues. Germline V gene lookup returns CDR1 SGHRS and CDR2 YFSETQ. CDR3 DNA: TGCGCCAGCAGCTCCCAGACAGGGGAGAACACTGAAGCTTTCTTT. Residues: CASSSQTGENTEAFF.

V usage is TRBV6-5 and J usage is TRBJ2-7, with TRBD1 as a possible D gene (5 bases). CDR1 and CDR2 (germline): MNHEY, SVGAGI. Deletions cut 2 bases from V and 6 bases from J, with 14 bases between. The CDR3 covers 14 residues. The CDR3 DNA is TGTGCCAGCAGTTACGACAGCCGCCTGGCCGAGCAGTACTTC. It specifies CASSYDSRLAEQYF.

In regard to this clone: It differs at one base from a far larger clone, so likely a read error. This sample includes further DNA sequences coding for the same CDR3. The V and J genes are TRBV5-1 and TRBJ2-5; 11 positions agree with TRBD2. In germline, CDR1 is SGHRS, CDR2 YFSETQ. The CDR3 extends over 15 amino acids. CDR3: CASSTSGSRSYEQHF. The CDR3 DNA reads TGCGCCAGCAGTACTAGCGGGAGTAGATCCTACGAGCAGCACTTC. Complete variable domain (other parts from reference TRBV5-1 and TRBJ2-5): KAGVTQTPRYLIKTRGQQVTLSCSPISGHRSVSWYQQTPGQGLQFLFEYFSETQRNKGNFPGRFSGRQFSNSRSEMNVSTLELGDSALYLCASSTSGSRSYEQHFGPGTRLLVL.